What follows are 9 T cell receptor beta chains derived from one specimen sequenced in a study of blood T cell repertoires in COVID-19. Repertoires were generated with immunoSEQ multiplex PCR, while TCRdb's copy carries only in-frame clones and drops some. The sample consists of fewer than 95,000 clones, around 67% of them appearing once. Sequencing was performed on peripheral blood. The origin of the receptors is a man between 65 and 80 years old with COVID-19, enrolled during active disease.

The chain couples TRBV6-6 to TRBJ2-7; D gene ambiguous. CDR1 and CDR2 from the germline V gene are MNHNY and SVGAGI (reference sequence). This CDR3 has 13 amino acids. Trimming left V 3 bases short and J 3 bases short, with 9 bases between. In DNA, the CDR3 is TGTGCCAGCAGTTATGCGGAAGACTACGAGCAGTACTTC. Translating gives CASSYAEDYEQYF.

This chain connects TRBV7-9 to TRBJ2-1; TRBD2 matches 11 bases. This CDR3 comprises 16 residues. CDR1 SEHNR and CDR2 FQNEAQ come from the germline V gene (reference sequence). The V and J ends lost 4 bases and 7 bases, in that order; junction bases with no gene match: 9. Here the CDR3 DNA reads TGTGCCAGCAGCTCTGATAGCGGGAGGGCGGTGAATGAGCAGTTCTTC. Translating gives CASSSDSGRAVNEQFF. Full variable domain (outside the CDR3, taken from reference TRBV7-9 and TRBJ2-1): DTGVSQNPRHKITKRGQNVTFRCDPISEHNRLYWYRQTLGQGPEFLTYFQNEAQLEKSRLLSDRFSAERPKGSFSTLEIQRTEQGDSAMYLCASSSDSGRAVNEQFFGPGTRLTVL.

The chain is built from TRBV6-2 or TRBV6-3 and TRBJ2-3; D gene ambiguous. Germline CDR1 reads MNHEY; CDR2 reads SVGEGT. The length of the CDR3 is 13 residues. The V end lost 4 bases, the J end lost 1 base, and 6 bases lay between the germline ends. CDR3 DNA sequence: TGTGCCAGCAGTTTGCGGCGCACAGATACGCAGTATTTT. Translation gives CASSLRRTDTQYF.

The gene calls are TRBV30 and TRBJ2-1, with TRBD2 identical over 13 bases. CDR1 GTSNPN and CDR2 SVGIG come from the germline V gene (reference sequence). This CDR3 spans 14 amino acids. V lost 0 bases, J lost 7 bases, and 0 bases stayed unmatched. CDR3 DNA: TGTGCCTGGAGTGTACTAGCGGGAGGGAATGAGCAGTTCTTC. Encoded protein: CAWSVLAGGNEQFF.

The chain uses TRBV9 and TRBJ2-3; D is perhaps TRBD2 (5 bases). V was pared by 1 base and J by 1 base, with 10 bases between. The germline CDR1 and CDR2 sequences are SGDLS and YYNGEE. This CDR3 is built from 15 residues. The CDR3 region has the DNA TGTGCCAGCAGCGTATTAGGACTTGGCACAGATACGCAGTATTTT. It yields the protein CASSVLGLGTDTQYF.

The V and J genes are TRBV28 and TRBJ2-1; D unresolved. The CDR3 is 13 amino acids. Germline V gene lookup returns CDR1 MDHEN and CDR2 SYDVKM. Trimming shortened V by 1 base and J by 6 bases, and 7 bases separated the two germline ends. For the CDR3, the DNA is TGTGCCAGCAGTTTATACATTGGCAATGAGCAGTTCTTC. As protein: CASSLYIGNEQFF.

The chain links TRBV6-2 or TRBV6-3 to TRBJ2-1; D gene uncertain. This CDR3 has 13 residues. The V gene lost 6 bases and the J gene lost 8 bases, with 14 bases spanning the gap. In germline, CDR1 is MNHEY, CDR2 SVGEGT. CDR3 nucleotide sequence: TGTGCCAGCAGCTCAATAGTCTCCCATGAGCAGTTCTTC. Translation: CASSSIVSHEQFF.

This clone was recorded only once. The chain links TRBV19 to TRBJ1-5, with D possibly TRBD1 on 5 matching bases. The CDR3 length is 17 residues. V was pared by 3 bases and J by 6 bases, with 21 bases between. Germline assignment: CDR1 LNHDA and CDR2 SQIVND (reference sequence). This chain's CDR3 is CASSMRSSGKEGQPQHF. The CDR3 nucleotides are TGTGCCAGTAGTATGAGGTCATCAGGGAAGGAGGGTCAGCCCCAGCATTTT. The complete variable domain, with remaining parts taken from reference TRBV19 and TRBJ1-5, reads DGGITQSPKYLFRKEGQNVTLSCEQNLNHDAMYWYRQDPGQGLRLIYYSQIVNDFQKGDIAEGYSVSREKKESFPLTVTSAQKNPTAFYLCASSMRSSGKEGQPQHFGDGTRLSIL.

The CDR3 region has the DNA TGTGCCAGCAGCTCTCCGGGACTCTACAATGAGCAGTTCTTC. This encodes CASSSPGLYNEQFF. The rearrangement joins TRBV5-5 to TRBJ2-1, with TRBD2 as a possible D gene (6 bases). Germline lookup yields CDR1 SGHKS and CDR2 YYEKEE (reference sequence). The CDR3 consists of 14 residues. V was trimmed by 3 bases and J by 3 bases, leaving 10 bases between them.